The rows below give T cell receptor beta chains drawn from one sample of a study of T cell repertoires in aging, cancer and after chemotherapy. MiXCR, applied by TCRdb to the multiplex PCR reads, yields one record per CDR3 protein. The sample holds some 10,000 distinct CDR3 sequences, 39% seen once. The sequencing input was blood. These receptors came from a human donor in good health. Each CDR3 is given with its conserved first and last residue.

TRBV6-4,TRBJ1-6,CASSDSGLRGSPLHF
TRBV19,TRBJ2-2,CASGLGVATLVTGELFF
TRBV7-2,TRBJ1-6,CASTLLGGGNNSPLHF
TRBV6-5,TRBJ2-5,CASSYGLAETQYF
TRBV20-1,TRBJ2-5,CSASPSGGRQGKTQYF
TRBV27,TRBJ2-1,CASRSSYEQFF
TRBV6-5,TRBJ1-1,CASSLSGGYTEAFF
TRBV11-1,TRBJ1-4,CASSSTGGGEKLFF
TRBV19,TRBJ1-5,CASSPRTTGLMWPQHF
TRBV19,TRBJ1-5,CASSTQGWGDQPQHF
TRBV5-1,TRBJ2-7,CASSLEGTSGLIGEQYF
TRBV29-1,TRBJ1-1,CSAETGGNTEAFF
TRBV5-5,TRBJ2-1,CASSYLAGTYYNEQFF
TRBV19,TRBJ2-3,CASSPAPSYTDTQYF
TRBV4-1,TRBJ1-1,CASSQSRENTEAFF
TRBV13,TRBJ2-2,CASSSGQEFPGELFF
TRBV6-6,TRBJ1-2,CASSYNGYTF
TRBV6-5,TRBJ2-6,CASSSGGSGANVLTF
TRBV10-3,TRBJ1-2,CAISEPGQDAAGGYTF
TRBV6-6,TRBJ2-7,CASFSSYEQYF
TRBV2,TRBJ2-1,CASRLAMEQFF
TRBV10-3,TRBJ1-2,CAISETGVYGYTF
TRBV18,TRBJ1-1,CASSRQGNTEAFF
TRBV19,TRBJ1-6,CASSTGPGREMDNSPLHF
TRBV19,TRBJ2-1,CASTHWTSGTGEQFF
TRBV19,TRBJ1-1,CASSADSDTTQAFF
TRBV13,TRBJ2-7,CASSLSLRSEQYF
TRBV18,TRBJ2-7,CASSPLAGIHEQYF
TRBV6-2/TRBV6-3,TRBJ2-1,CASSYSGLNNEQFF
TRBV6-2/TRBV6-3,TRBJ2-5,CASSYWAANQETQYF
TRBV15,TRBJ1-4,CATRGKATTLFNEKLFF
TRBV7-2,TRBJ1-3,CASSKHRGARSGNTIYF
TRBV7-2,TRBJ2-3,CASSLAVGTDTQYF
TRBV11-3,TRBJ1-1,CASSRGPAGRGTEAFF
TRBV15,TRBJ1-1,CATSRGGVTEAFF
TRBV18,TRBJ2-7,CASSRLDRAYEQYF
TRBV29-1,TRBJ2-7,CSPRGGSSYEQYF
TRBV24-1,TRBJ2-3,CATSDLLTDTQYF
TRBV13,TRBJ1-1,CASSLGWSGEGAEAFF
TRBV29-1,TRBJ2-5,CSVETGEKETQYF
TRBV5-4,TRBJ2-5,CASSRSIGGSQETQYF
TRBV19,TRBJ1-2,CASSIGQNLGYTF
TRBV19,TRBJ2-1,CASNTISGSGGSEQFF
TRBV27,TRBJ2-1,CASSFYNEQFF
TRBV19,TRBJ2-7,CATRVGSEQYF
TRBV12-3/TRBV12-4,TRBJ2-1,CASSPLRIGANEQFF
TRBV19,TRBJ1-1,CASSEAATGVGPMNTEAFF
TRBV11-3,TRBJ2-7,CASSFTLTGASSYEQYF
TRBV7-9,TRBJ2-6,CASSQRAGDVLTF
TRBV11-1,TRBJ1-4,CASSLRTGDDEKLFF